A single sample is the source of the 9 T cell receptor beta chains below, sequenced in a study of metastatic and nonmetastatic thyroid tumors (dated by TCRdb to about 2020). The library came from PCR. Instrument on record: Illumina HiSeq 4000. TCRdb's own reprocessing of the public reads used fastp at Q25 and MiXCR and kept productive beta chains. The table for this sample lists about 9,500 clones; 25% to 40% of them were counted only once. Roughly 17% of the sample comes from the top ten. No treatment had been received by any patient before thyroid surgery. Input material: adjacent normal tissue. These receptors came from a female donor with papillary thyroid cancer or a benign thyroid nodule (not recorded which). Some clones in this sample may be carry-over from other donors' samples.

J is TRBJ1-2 and V is TRBV5-1, with D possibly TRBD1 on 6 matching bases. CDR3 length equals 17 residues. Germline lookup yields CDR1 SGHRS and CDR2 YFSETQ. Trimming removed 4 bases at V and 2 bases at J, with 21 bases between. CDR3 protein: CASSPTVTGRGNYGYTF. CDR3 coding DNA: TGCGCCAGCAGCCCAACGGTTACAGGGAGGGGGAACTATGGCTACACCTTC.

V is TRBV9 and J is TRBJ2-5, with 7 nucleotides matching TRBD2. CDR3 length equals 14 residues. From germline, CDR1 is SGDLS and CDR2 YYNGEE. With 3 bases clipped from V and 1 base from J, the junction kept 3 bases outside the gene matches. The CDR3 loop is CASSESSGQETQYF. CDR3 in DNA: TGTGCCAGCAGCGAATCTAGCGGCCAAGAGACCCAGTACTTC. The full variable domain, in which reference TRBV9 and TRBJ2-5 provide the parts outside the CDR3, is DSGVTQTPKHLITATGQRVTLRCSPRSGDLSVYWYQQSLDQGLQFLIQYYNGEERAKGNILERFSAQQFPDLHSELNLSSLELGDSALYFCASSESSGQETQYFGPGTRLLVL.

This clone has only one observation. A single base separates this from a much larger clone, so it may be a read error. The chain carries TRBV3-1 and TRBJ2-3; 7 nucleotides line up with TRBD2. CDR1 and CDR2 from the germline V gene are LGHDT and YNNKEL (reference sequence). The CDR3 consists of 16 residues. V trimming: 4 bases; J trimming: 4 bases; junction bases outside the gene matches: 11. CDR3 region: CASSRGTIGMSDTQYF. The CDR3 DNA is TGTGCCAGCAGCCGGGGGACTATCGGGATGTCAGATACGCAGTATTTT.

The V gene is TRBV7-3, the J gene TRBJ2-1; TRBD2 agrees at 9 bases. The CDR3 runs 17 residues. Per germline, CDR1 SGHTA and CDR2 FQGTGA. Trimming at V came to 5 bases and at J to 6 bases, leaving 14 bases not matched to a gene. CDR3 protein: CASSPEGGRARSNEQFF. CDR3 bases: TGTGCCAGCAGCCCGGAGGGCGGGAGGGCCCGGTCCAATGAGCAGTTCTTC.

This clone has only a few counts. V and J are TRBV15 and TRBJ2-3; perhaps TRBD2 as D (5 bases). The CDR3 spans 17 residues. Trimming removed 3 bases from V and 1 base from J, with 17 bases in between. Germline CDR1 is LNHNV and CDR2 is YYDKDF (reference sequence). In DNA form, the CDR3 reads TGTGCCACCAGCAGCATCCAGTGGATTAGCGGCACAGATACGCAGTATTTT. The encoded protein is CATSSIQWISGTDTQYF.

The rearrangement links TRBV6-2 or TRBV6-3 to TRBJ2-2; D is undetermined. The length of the CDR3 is 13 residues. The germline V gene encodes CDR1 MNHEY and CDR2 SVGEGT. Between the trimmed V and J ends, which lost 8 bases and 5 bases, there was a span of 12 bases. The DNA of the CDR3 is TGTGCCAGCGGGCAGGTACCAACCGGGGAGCTGTTTTTT. Protein: CASGQVPTGELFF.

This clone has a handful of counts. The chain is built from TRBV2 and TRBJ2-7, with D maybe TRBD2 (5 bases). CDR3 length: 14 residues. Germline V lookup: CDR1 SNHLY, CDR2 FYNNEI. Trimming stripped 6 bases from V and 4 bases from J, with 16 bases between. This CDR3 reads CASSEGPLSYEQYF. The CDR3 DNA sequence: TGTGCCAGCAGCGAGGGTCCCTTGTCTTACGAGCAGTACTTC.

In this sample, this clone turned up a few times. The rearrangement uses TRBV2 and TRBJ2-3; the D gene could be TRBD1 or TRBD2 (5 bases each). Trimming stripped 6 bases from V and 2 bases from J, with 15 bases between. The CDR3 contains 15 residues. Germline CDR1 is SNHLY and CDR2 is FYNNEI. The DNA for the CDR3 is TGTGCCAGCAGGGGGGACGGCGGTCCCACAGATACGCAGTATTTT. Encoded protein: CASRGDGGPTDTQYF.

In this sample, this clone turned up a few times. Mismatch with germline at one junction end may stem from a read error. The gene calls are TRBV2 and TRBJ2-3; TRBD2 aligns across 7 bases. The germline V gene has CDR1 SNHLY and CDR2 FYNNEI. The CDR3 extends over 14 amino acids. CDR3 sequence: CASRDGRGVDTQYF. CDR3 bases: TGTGCCAGCAGGGATGGACGGGGGGTAGATACGCAGTACTTT.